A selection of T cell receptor beta chains follows, all from one sample in a study of HIV-infected patients and healthy controls. MiXCR, applied by TCRdb to the 5' RACE reads, yields one record per CDR3 protein. Seen here are 18,000 or so distinct CDR3 sequences, about 9% observed once, and the top ten hold approximately 5.9%. The sample comprised blood. The receptors here all came from an adult in good health. The CDR3 runs from the conserved cysteine through the conserved F or W. A D gene is named only where the DNA matches it firmly. Only some rows state a clone size, as once, few, many or a class for expanded clones.

v_gene	j_gene	d_gene	len	abundance	CDR3aa	CDR3nt
TRBV5-4	TRBJ2-3	-	17	large	CASSHKSYDWGTDTQYF	TGTGCCAGCAGCCACAAATCTTACGATTGGGGCACAGATACGCAGTATTTT
TRBV29-1	TRBJ1-1	-	13	-	CSVCRGPNSEAFF	TGCAGCGTTTGCCGGGGACCAAATTCTGAAGCTTTCTTT
TRBV20-1	TRBJ2-1	TRBD2	17	many	CSARDSGRRGSYNEQFF	TGCAGTGCTAGGGATAGCGGGAGGCGGGGCTCCTACAATGAGCAGTTCTTC
TRBV7-8	TRBJ2-3	-	17	many	CASSLVPKGSSTDTQYF	TGTGCCAGCAGCTTAGTACCCAAGGGGTCAAGCACAGATACGCAGTATTTT
TRBV11-2	TRBJ1-1	-	13	medium-sized	CASSFGQGTEAFF	TGTGCCAGCAGCTTCGGGCAGGGCACTGAAGCTTTCTTT
TRBV27	TRBJ2-2	-	12	many	CASSLNTGELFF	TGTGCCAGCAGCTTGAACACCGGGGAGCTGTTTTTT
TRBV20-1	TRBJ2-7	-	14	many	CSASSASSTGEQYF	TGCAGTGCTAGCTCGGCCAGTTCGACCGGGGAGCAGTACTTC
TRBV7-8	TRBJ2-5	TRBD2	15	many	CASSLLAGGGETQYF	TGTGCCAGCAGCCTACTAGCGGGAGGAGGAGAGACCCAGTACTTC
TRBV28	TRBJ1-4	TRBD1	15	many	CASTPGDRGGGKLFF	TGTGCCAGCACGCCGGGGGACAGGGGAGGTGGAAAACTGTTTTTT
TRBV5-1	TRBJ1-2	-	13	many	CASAEDPNYGYTF	TGCGCCAGCGCCGAGGACCCTAACTATGGCTACACCTTC
TRBV9	TRBJ2-3	-	16	many	CASSVAPSGRTDTQYF	TGTGCCAGCAGCGTAGCTCCGAGCGGACGCACAGATACGCAGTATTTT
TRBV5-1	TRBJ2-5	-	11	medium-sized	CASREFGTQYF	TGCGCCAGCAGGGAATTCGGGACCCAGTACTTC
TRBV6-1	TRBJ1-3	-	15	many	CASSATGSSGNTIYF	TGTGCCAGCAGTGCCACAGGCTCCTCTGGAAACACCATATATTTT
TRBV20-1	TRBJ1-1	-	16	many	CSASITLGIPNTEAFF	TGCAGTGCTAGCATTACGTTAGGGATCCCGAACACTGAAGCTTTCTTT
TRBV7-9	TRBJ2-3	-	10	many	CASSTDTQYF	TGTGCCAGCAGCACAGATACGCAGTATTTT
TRBV12-3/TRBV12-4	TRBJ2-3	-	15	many	CASSLWGHLTDTQYF	TGTGCCAGCAGTTTATGGGGACACCTCACAGATACGCAGTATTTT
TRBV11-3	TRBJ2-2	TRBD1	16	few	CASSLARDRESGELFF	TGTGCCAGCAGCTTAGCCCGGGACAGGGAATCGGGGGAGCTGTTTTTT
TRBV2	TRBJ2-5	TRBD1	14	many	CASRGTGGQETQYF	TGTGCCAGTCGGGGGACAGGGGGCCAGGAGACCCAGTACTTC
TRBV20-1	TRBJ2-3	-	11	many	CSARDGDTQYF	TGCAGTGCTAGAGATGGGGATACGCAGTATTTT
TRBV5-1	TRBJ1-1	-	15	medium-sized	CASSWAVTPNTEAFF	TGCGCCAGCAGCTGGGCGGTAACACCGAACACTGAAGCTTTCTTT
TRBV10-3	TRBJ2-6	-	16	medium-sized	CAIEPERASGANVLTF	TGTGCCATCGAGCCTGAGCGGGCCTCTGGGGCCAACGTCCTGACTTTC